A selection of T cell receptor beta chains follows, all from one sample in a study of T cell repertoires in cytomegalovirus infection. These receptors lack a known antigen. TCRdb re-called the reads through MiXCR, storing one row per CDR3 protein. The data hold about 920,000 distinct CDR3 sequences, with roughly 30% observed a single time. The sample consisted of cultured CD8+ T cells from PBMCs, taken from culture after CMV antigen stimulation. The origin of the receptors is a human donor in good health (CMV status not recorded). Some clones in this sample may be carry-over from other donors' samples. CDR3s include the opening cysteine and the closing phenylalanine or tryptophan. A D gene is named only where the DNA matches it firmly. The size of a clone is reported for some rows only, either as once, few or many, or as a class for expanded clones.

CDR3 | DNA | V | size | J | D
CASGPPASRAEAFF | TGTGCTAGTGGACCACCGGCCTCGCGGGCTGAAGCTTTCTTT | TRBV12-5 | . | TRBJ1-1 | .
CASSEIAGSYEQYF | TGTGCCAGCAGTGAGATAGCGGGGAGCTACGAGCAGTACTTC | TRBV2 | . | TRBJ2-7 | TRBD2
CAGSLGGYEQYF | TGTGCCGGCAGTTTAGGCGGCTACGAGCAGTACTTC | TRBV12-3/TRBV12-4 | . | TRBJ2-7 | .
CASSFGPTEAFF | TGTGCCAGCAGTTTCGGGCCCACTGAAGCTTTCTTT | TRBV7-2 | many | TRBJ1-1 | .
CASSQDSGGGNQPQHF | TGCGCCAGCAGCCAAGATTCGGGGGGTGGCAATCAGCCCCAGCATTTT | TRBV4-1 | . | TRBJ1-5 | .
CASSPGRRSEAFF | TGTGCCAGCAGTCCAGGTCGAAGGTCTGAAGCTTTCTTT | TRBV27 | few | TRBJ1-1 | .
CASSLGLTRYSDTQYF | TGTGCCAGCAGCTTAGGCCTGACTCGCTATTCGGATACGCAGTATTTT | TRBV11-2 | many | TRBJ2-3 | .
CSARGRGGMYEQYF | TGCAGTGCTAGAGGGCGGGGGGGCATGTACGAGCAGTACTTC | TRBV20-1 | . | TRBJ2-7 | TRBD2
CASRHGGNSNQPQHF | TGTGCCAGCAGACACGGGGGAAATAGCAATCAGCCCCAGCATTTT | TRBV12-3/TRBV12-4 | . | TRBJ1-5 | .
CASSYSYRGRDNEQFF | TGTGCCAGCAGTTACTCTTACCGGGGTAGAGACAATGAGCAGTTCTTC | TRBV6-6 | . | TRBJ2-1 | .
CASSQERRSTDTQYF | TGCGCCAGCAGCCAAGAAAGAAGGAGCACAGATACGCAGTATTTT | TRBV4-3 | . | TRBJ2-3 | .
CASRPPGATGENEQFF | TGTGCCAGCAGACCACCGGGTGCGACAGGGGAGAATGAGCAGTTCTTC | TRBV28 | . | TRBJ2-1 | TRBD1
CASSFQGTFTGLHF | TGTGCCAGCAGTTTCCAGGGTACATTCACCGGACTCCACTTT | TRBV28 | . | TRBJ1-6 | .
CASSFSGGGSQPQHF | TGTGCCAGCAGTTTCTCAGGGGGTGGGAGTCAGCCCCAGCATTTT | TRBV27 | . | TRBJ1-5 | TRBD1
CASSQGREAFF | TGTGCCAGCAGCCAAGGTCGTGAAGCTTTCTTT | TRBV4-2 | many | TRBJ1-1 | .
CSAPTGGAWPNYGYTF | TGCAGTGCTCCGACAGGGGGCGCCTGGCCTAACTATGGCTACACCTTC | TRBV20-1 | few | TRBJ1-2 | TRBD1
CASSYEEGYSPLHF | TGTGCCAGCAGTTACGAAGAGGGTTATTCACCCCTCCACTTT | TRBV6-1 | . | TRBJ1-6 | .
CASSSRGRGGPYNEQFF | TGTGCCAGCAGCTCAAGAGGGAGGGGGGGGCCCTACAATGAGCAGTTCTTC | TRBV11-3 | few | TRBJ2-1 | .
CASSEYNLRSIQETQYF | TGTGCCAGCAGTGAATATAATCTTCGGTCTATCCAAGAGACCCAGTACTTC | TRBV6-1 | few | TRBJ2-5 | .
CASSDPGDGSYEQYF | TGTGCCAGCAGTGATCCCGGGGACGGCTCCTACGAGCAGTACTTC | TRBV6-1 | . | TRBJ2-7 | .
CASSQDWRGTEAFF | TGTGCCAGCAGCCAAGACTGGAGGGGCACTGAAGCTTTCTTT | TRBV4-2 | few | TRBJ1-1 | .
CASSLRVVGHNSPLHF | TGTGCCAGCAGCTTGAGGGTGGTGGGGCATAATTCACCCCTCCACTTT | TRBV7-2 | many | TRBJ1-6 | .
CASSPGGLAWQSGGDTQYF | TGTGCCAGCAGCCCCGGGGGGCTAGCGTGGCAATCGGGTGGGGATACGCAGTATTTT | TRBV5-4 | . | TRBJ2-3 | .
CASSFSLGGGTEAFF | TGTGCCAGCAGTTTCTCCCTAGGGGGGGGGACTGAAGCTTTCTTT | TRBV27 | few | TRBJ1-1 | .
CASSVWDTDTDTQYF | TGTGCCAGCAGCGTATGGGACACAGACACAGATACGCAGTATTTT | TRBV9 | . | TRBJ2-3 | .
CSAHSKNIQYF | TGCAGTGCTCATTCCAAAAACATTCAGTACTTC | TRBV20-1 | . | TRBJ2-4 | .
CASSPGLGQGYNEQFF | TGTGCCAGCAGTCCCGGTTTGGGACAGGGGTACAATGAGCAGTTCTTC | TRBV6-8 | . | TRBJ2-1 | TRBD1
CASTPRSTGTGYNEQFF | TGTGCCAGCACCCCCCGATCTACCGGGACAGGGTACAATGAGCAGTTCTTC | TRBV7-6 | many | TRBJ2-1 | TRBD1
CASMGEGQETQYF | TGTGCCAGCATGGGCGAGGGGCAAGAGACCCAGTACTTC | TRBV27 | . | TRBJ2-5 | .
CASRAAGSSYEQYF | TGTGCCAGCAGGGCCGCGGGGAGCTCCTACGAGCAGTACTTC | TRBV27 | few | TRBJ2-7 | .
CSAEGGDRSYTF | TGCAGCGCCGAGGGGGGGGATAGGAGCTACACCTTC | TRBV29-1 | many | TRBJ1-2 | .
CASSEIDRVNQPQHF | TGTGCCAGCAGTGAAATAGACAGGGTGAATCAGCCCCAGCATTTT | TRBV6-1 | few | TRBJ1-5 | TRBD1
CASSTKTGSWAFF | TGTGCCAGTAGTACTAAGACAGGATCGTGGGCTTTCTTT | TRBV19 | . | TRBJ1-1 | .
CASSFSGVPQHF | TGTGCCAGCAGCTTTTCAGGGGTACCCCAGCATTTT | TRBV7-8 | few | TRBJ1-5 | .
CASSVAGDTGELFF | TGTGCCAGCAGTGTGGCCGGGGACACCGGGGAGCTGTTTTTT | TRBV6-4 | . | TRBJ2-2 | .
CASSVRGGYYNEQFF | TGTGCCAGCAGTGTTAGAGGGGGTTATTACAATGAGCAGTTCTTC | TRBV6-1 | . | TRBJ2-1 | .
CASSSHGGPAETQYF | TGTGCCAGTAGCTCTCATGGGGGGCCAGCTGAGACCCAGTACTTC | TRBV19 | . | TRBJ2-5 | .
CASSQESSGATTDTQYF | TGTGCCAGCAGCCAAGAGAGTAGCGGGGCCACCACAGATACGCAGTATTTT | TRBV4-2 | few | TRBJ2-3 | TRBD2
CASTILGLYEQFF | TGTGCCAGCACCATTTTGGGGCTGTATGAGCAGTTCTTC | TRBV7-8 | many | TRBJ2-1 | .
CASISSLGQGNTGELFF | TGTGCCAGCATCAGCAGTTTGGGACAGGGGAACACCGGGGAGCTGTTTTTT | TRBV6-2/TRBV6-3 | few | TRBJ2-2 | TRBD1
CASSYILISRAQHF | TGTGCCAGCAGTTACATTCTAATCAGTAGGGCCCAGCATTTT | TRBV6-2/TRBV6-3 | . | TRBJ1-5 | .
CASSEFAGGPDEQFF | TGTGCCAGCAGTGAATTTGCGGGGGGGCCTGATGAGCAGTTCTTC | TRBV6-4 | . | TRBJ2-1 | TRBD2
CASSHSGLANEQYF | TGTGCCAGCAGCCACTCGGGACTAGCGAACGAGCAGTACTTC | TRBV7-9 | . | TRBJ2-7 | TRBD2
CATRPGVDMNTEAFF | TGTGCCACCCGTCCAGGGGTGGATATGAACACTGAAGCTTTCTTT | TRBV24-1 | . | TRBJ1-1 | .
CASSAHYIMNTEAFF | TGTGCCAGCAGCGCGCACTACATAATGAACACTGAAGCTTTCTTT | TRBV9 | few | TRBJ1-1 | .